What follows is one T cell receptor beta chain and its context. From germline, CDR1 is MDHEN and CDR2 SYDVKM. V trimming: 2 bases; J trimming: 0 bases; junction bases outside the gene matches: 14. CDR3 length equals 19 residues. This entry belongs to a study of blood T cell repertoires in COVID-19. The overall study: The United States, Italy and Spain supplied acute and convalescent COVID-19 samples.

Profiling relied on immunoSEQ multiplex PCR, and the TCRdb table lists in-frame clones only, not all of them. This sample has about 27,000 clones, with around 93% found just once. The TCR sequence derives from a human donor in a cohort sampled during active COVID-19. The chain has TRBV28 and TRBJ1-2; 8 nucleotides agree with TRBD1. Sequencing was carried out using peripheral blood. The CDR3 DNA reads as TGTGCCAGCAGTTTAAACCGAAAACAACCGGGACAGGCTAACTATGGCTACACCTTC. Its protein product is CASSLNRKQPGQANYGYTF.